A single TCR beta chain is shown here with its context. Its specificity is not known. This sample was taken from a study of cytomegalovirus exposure and HLA in healthy donors. Overall study results and limits: With DRB1 most and HLA-C fewest, TCR association rates differed between HLA loci in a later analysis.

The study ran its PCR with 60 Vbeta and 13 Jbeta primers. TCRdb's copy holds only in-frame clones and misses some; the assay was immunoSEQ multiplex PCR. The sample lists 180,000 or so clones, approximately 80% occurring once. The receptor's source is a woman aged 50 to 60 in good health and CMV-seropositive. Sequenced: PBMCs.

The chain's CDR3 is CASSEAGDHNEQFF. The DNA for the CDR3 is TGCGCCAGCAGTGAGGCGGGAGACCACAATGAGCAGTTCTTC. The chain recombines TRBV10-2 with TRBJ2-1, with 7 bases matching TRBD2. Per germline, CDR1 WSHSY and CDR2 SAAADI. J lost 5 bases, V lost 2 bases, and 3 bases had no gene match. The CDR3 totals 14 residues.